This TCR beta chain was captured by sequencing in a study of shared clonotypes between healthy human individuals. TCRdb's table, derived via immunoSEQ multiplex PCR, lists solely in-frame clones and lacks some. The profile shows around 550,000 clones, about 95% of them singletons. This CDR3 is 14 amino acids long. CDR1 SGHVS and CDR2 FNYEAQ come from the germline V gene. V shed 5 bases and J 6 bases; nucleotides not matched to a gene: 3. This clone has only one observation. Naive CD8 populations comprised CD45RO-negative cells positively selected for CCR7, excluding terminally differentiated effector memory CD45RA+ cells.

This sequence was found in a woman in her twenties or thirties in good health. The source material was naive CD8+ T cells sorted from blood. The chain couples TRBV7-6 to TRBJ2-1; 11 bases agree with TRBD1. The CDR3 DNA follows: TGTGCCAGCAGCCAGGGACAGGGGGGCAATGAGCAGTTCTTC. Translated: CASSQGQGGNEQFF. Based on the CDR3 plus reference TRBV7-6 and TRBJ2-1, the full variable domain is GAGVSQSPRYKVTKRGQDVALRCDPISGHVSLYWYRQALGQGPEFLTYFNYEAQQDKSGLPNDRFSAERPEGSISTLTIQRTEQRDSAMYRCASSQGQGGNEQFFGPGTRLTVL.